These T cell receptor beta chains were read from a single sample in a study of blood T cell repertoires in COVID-19. The method was immunoSEQ multiplex PCR; TCRdb's version includes in-frame clones alone and lacks a portion of them. The profile covers 300,000 to 450,000 clones, with around 87% appearing a single time and about 2.3% taken by the ten largest. The sequencing input was peripheral blood. Receptor source: a woman aged 60-75 years with COVID-19, enrolled during active disease. Both conserved end residues are part of each CDR3.

CDR3 length	V gene	J gene	CDR3 protein
13	TRBV30	TRBJ1-5	CAWNRGRDQPQHF
11	TRBV30	TRBJ1-1	CASRQNTEAFF
16	TRBV28	TRBJ2-7	CASSLETSGFSYEQYF
15	TRBV11-2	TRBJ2-3	CASSILTGPTDTQYF
14	TRBV6-1	TRBJ1-2	CASSDPDGYYGYTF
17	TRBV7-3	TRBJ2-6	CASSPDRGRSGANVLTF
13	TRBV2	TRBJ2-7	CASRGGPPSEQYF
17	TRBV9	TRBJ2-2	CASSPTRSGDRSGELFF
12	TRBV19	TRBJ1-1	CASSIGRTEAFF
16	TRBV9	TRBJ2-6	CASSITGTAGANVLTF
14	TRBV7-9	TRBJ1-3	CASSLSSSGNTIYF
15	TRBV2	TRBJ1-5	CASTGQGLGNQPQHF
16	TRBV9	TRBJ2-1	CASSVGLGQGYNEQFF
13	TRBV6-6	TRBJ1-1	CASSYFSDTEAFF
17	TRBV6-6	TRBJ2-2	CASSRGRGQVGTGELFF
15	TRBV6-5	TRBJ2-7	CASRTLRGGIYEQYF
13	TRBV18	TRBJ1-4	CASSPARTGQLFF
17	TRBV6-2/TRBV6-3	TRBJ2-1	CASSSRLAATLYNEQFF
15	TRBV27	TRBJ2-7	CASSLSGQTHYEQYF
14	TRBV4-2	TRBJ2-5	CASSQRADEETQYF
16	TRBV18	TRBJ2-2	CASSPRSQGITGELFF
15	TRBV7-2	TRBJ1-5	CASSLRQGSNQPQHF
17	TRBV6-2/TRBV6-3	TRBJ2-2	CASSRMIQGARTGELFF
15	TRBV7-2	TRBJ2-1	CASSARDRGSNEQFF
15	TRBV5-1	TRBJ1-1	CASSLRGGEGTEAFF
13	TRBV11-2	TRBJ1-5	CASSTKHQGAQHF
14	TRBV30	TRBJ2-5	CAWSSGGAGETQYF
16	TRBV19	TRBJ1-1	CASSIRPNGGDTEAFF
14	TRBV25-1	TRBJ1-1	CASSLPRARPEAFF
15	TRBV19	TRBJ2-7	CASSDTGTGPYEQYF
14	TRBV27	TRBJ2-7	CASSSSRLAYEQYF
12	TRBV7-9	TRBJ2-7	CASSLARGKQYF
15	TRBV6-1	TRBJ1-1	CASSEPGQFNTEAFF
15	TRBV7-2	TRBJ2-5	CASSSSGITQETQYF
16	TRBV4-2	TRBJ1-3	CASSRNREGAGNTIYF
13	TRBV12-3/TRBV12-4	TRBJ1-2	CASSLASPGGYTF
16	TRBV10-3	TRBJ2-1	CAISDPGLATYNEQFF
16	TRBV5-1	TRBJ2-5	CASSLLAGGPQETQYF
14	TRBV6-5	TRBJ1-5	CASSRGGPGQPQHF
16	TRBV3-1/TRBV3-2	TRBJ1-2	CASSYGGTGTFYGYTF